The rows below give T cell receptor beta chains drawn from one sample of a study of blood T cell repertoires in COVID-19. Assay: immunoSEQ multiplex PCR; the TCRdb copy retains only in-frame clones and omits some. The data contain 81,000 or so clones, roughly four fifths of them singletons. The sample was peripheral blood. All receptors derive from a human donor in a cohort sampled during active COVID-19. The conserved cysteine and the conserved F or W are not part of the CDR3 here. Each record gives: CDR3 protein, V gene.

CDR3 protein: ASSPDRVNGYT; V gene: TRBV19
CDR3 protein: ASSTGTGGYNEQF; V gene: TRBV5-1
CDR3 protein: ASSKLAGGVNEQF; V gene: TRBV6-5
CDR3 protein: ASRKPGQGAANTGELF; V gene: TRBV2
CDR3 protein: ASSQWDSRISPLH; V gene: TRBV14
CDR3 protein: ASRAGFDNQPQH; V gene: TRBV27
CDR3 protein: ATSDLRDRGKETQY; V gene: TRBV24-1
CDR3 protein: ASSYDWTSGDNEQF; V gene: TRBV6-2/TRBV6-3
CDR3 protein: ASSYDGIYNSPLH; V gene: TRBV6-5
CDR3 protein: ASRPEGTGGYTEAF; V gene: TRBV27
CDR3 protein: ASSPRGGAGGEQY; V gene: TRBV5-1
CDR3 protein: ASSLAGAGETQY; V gene: TRBV7-2
CDR3 protein: ASSPEGGAYNEQF; V gene: TRBV5-5
CDR3 protein: ASSNFYGYT; V gene: TRBV19
CDR3 protein: ASSSTRWGDTGELF; V gene: TRBV5-1
CDR3 protein: ASSYSKGSKLGYT; V gene: TRBV6-5
CDR3 protein: ASSGGKTTGANVLT; V gene: TRBV6-6
CDR3 protein: ASADRNEKLF; V gene: TRBV19
CDR3 protein: ASSTDIRPQH; V gene: TRBV6-5
CDR3 protein: ASSGDRGNVGGYT; V gene: TRBV2
CDR3 protein: ASSSGTGDGTQY; V gene: TRBV11-3
CDR3 protein: ASSLRTGITDTQY; V gene: TRBV7-2
CDR3 protein: ASSLGASNTEAF; V gene: TRBV7-2
CDR3 protein: ASSQLGGLAGAYEQY; V gene: TRBV28
CDR3 protein: ASSPARANTEAF; V gene: TRBV18
CDR3 protein: ASSGLRLAGWTGELF; V gene: TRBV11-2
CDR3 protein: ASSLRGQETQY; V gene: TRBV5-6
CDR3 protein: ASSLTTNTEAF; V gene: TRBV11-3
CDR3 protein: ASGGEGAYGYT; V gene: TRBV12-5
CDR3 protein: ASGWFTGGVENYGYT; V gene: TRBV12-5
CDR3 protein: ASSYPSTGDYEQY; V gene: TRBV6-2/TRBV6-3
CDR3 protein: ASSPRTSGTKPQY; V gene: TRBV9
CDR3 protein: AWNYRAYTEAF; V gene: TRBV30
CDR3 protein: ASSFSGETEAF; V gene: TRBV5-1
CDR3 protein: ASSLAGAFYGYT; V gene: TRBV7-2
CDR3 protein: ASRGTGRVETQY; V gene: TRBV6-6
CDR3 protein: ASSYLWQFNEQY; V gene: TRBV6-2/TRBV6-3
CDR3 protein: ASSFGGVMNTEAF; V gene: TRBV6-5
CDR3 protein: ASSLDQGAGGQGHEQY; V gene: TRBV11-2
CDR3 protein: ASSSAGHTGELF; V gene: TRBV11-2
CDR3 protein: ASSQDNYYGYT; V gene: TRBV4-2
CDR3 protein: ASKQEQGASYEQY; V gene: TRBV6-5